Listed here is a single TCR beta chain. Its target is not known. An end of the junction differs from the germline gene, which may be a read error. A multiplex PCR was run with 60 Vbeta primers and 13 Jbeta primers. Some clones are missing from TCRdb's copy, which holds only in-frame ones; the method was immunoSEQ multiplex PCR. The sample has 150,000 to 200,000 clones, 70% to 80% seen once. CDR1 SGHDT and CDR2 YYEEEE come from the germline V gene. The CDR3 has 15 amino acids. This entry belongs to a study of cytomegalovirus exposure and HLA in healthy donors. Study results and limitations: Reported results showed that the classifier diagnosed cytomegalovirus status with high specificity and sensitivity.

The origin of this receptor is a woman in her twenties or thirties in good health and CMV-seropositive. J is TRBJ2-5 and V is TRBV5-6; 14 bases align to TRBD2. The sequenced sample consisted of PBMCs. CDR3 region: CASSLGGLAGVVQDF. CDR3 coding DNA: TGTGCCAGCAGCTTGGGGGGACTAGCGGGGGTGGTCCAGGACTTC. Variable domain in full (rest from reference TRBV5-6 and TRBJ2-5): DAGVTQSPTHLIKTRGQQVTLRCSPKSGHDTVSWYQQALGQGPQFIFQYYEEEERQRGNFPDRFSGHQFPNYSSELNVNALLLGDSALYLCASSLGGLAGVVQDFGPGTRLLVL.